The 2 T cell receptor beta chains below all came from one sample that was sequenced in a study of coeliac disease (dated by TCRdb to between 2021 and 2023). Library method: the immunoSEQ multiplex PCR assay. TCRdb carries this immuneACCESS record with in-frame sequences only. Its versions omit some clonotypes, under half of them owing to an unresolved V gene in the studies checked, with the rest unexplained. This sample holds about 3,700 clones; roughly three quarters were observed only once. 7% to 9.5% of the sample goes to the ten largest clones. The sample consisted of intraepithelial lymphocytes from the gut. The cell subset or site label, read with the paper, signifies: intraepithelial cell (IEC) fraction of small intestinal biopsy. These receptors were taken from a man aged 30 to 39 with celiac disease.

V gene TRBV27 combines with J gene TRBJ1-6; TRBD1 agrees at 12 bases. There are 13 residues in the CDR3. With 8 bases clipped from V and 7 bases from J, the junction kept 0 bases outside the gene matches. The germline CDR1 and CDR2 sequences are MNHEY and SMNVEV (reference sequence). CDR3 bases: TGTGCCAGCGGGACAGGGGGCAATTCACCCCTCCACTTT. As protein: CASGTGGNSPLHF.

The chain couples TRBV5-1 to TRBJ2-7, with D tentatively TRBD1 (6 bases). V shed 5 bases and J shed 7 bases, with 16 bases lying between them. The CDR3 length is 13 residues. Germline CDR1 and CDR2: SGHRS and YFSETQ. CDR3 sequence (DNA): TGCGCCAGCAGTCCCACAGGGTCCGGAGAGCAGTACTTC. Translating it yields CASSPTGSGEQYF.